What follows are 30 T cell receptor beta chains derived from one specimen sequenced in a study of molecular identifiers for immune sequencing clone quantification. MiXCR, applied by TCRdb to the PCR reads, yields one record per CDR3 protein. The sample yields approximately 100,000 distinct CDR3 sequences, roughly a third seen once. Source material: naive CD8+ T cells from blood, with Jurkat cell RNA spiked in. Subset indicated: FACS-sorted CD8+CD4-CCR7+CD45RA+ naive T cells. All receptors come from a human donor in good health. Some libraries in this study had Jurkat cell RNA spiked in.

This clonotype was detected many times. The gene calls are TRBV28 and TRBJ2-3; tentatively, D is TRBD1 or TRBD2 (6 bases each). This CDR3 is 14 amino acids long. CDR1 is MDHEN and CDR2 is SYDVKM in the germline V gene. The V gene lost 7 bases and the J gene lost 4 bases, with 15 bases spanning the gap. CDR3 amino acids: CASIWSGGPDTQYF. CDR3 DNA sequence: TGTGCCAGCATTTGGAGTGGGGGGCCAGATACGCAGTATTTT.

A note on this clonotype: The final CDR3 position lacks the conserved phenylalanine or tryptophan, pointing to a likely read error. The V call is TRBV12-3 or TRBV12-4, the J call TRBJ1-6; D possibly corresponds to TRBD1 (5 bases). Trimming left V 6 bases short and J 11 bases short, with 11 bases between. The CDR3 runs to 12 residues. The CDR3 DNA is TGTGCCAGCAGCTTGGAGGGACCACCCCTCCACTTA. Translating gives CASSLEGPPLHL.

The CDR3 DNA reads TGTGCCAGCAGCGTGGGGGGGGCAACTAATGAAAAACTGTTTTTT. It translates to CASSVGGATNEKLFF. V usage is TRBV9 and J usage is TRBJ1-4, with a weak D call TRBD1 (5 bases). V was clipped by 2 bases and J by 0 bases, with 8 bases between them. This CDR3 is 15 amino acids long. Germline loops: CDR1 SGDLS, CDR2 YYNGEE.

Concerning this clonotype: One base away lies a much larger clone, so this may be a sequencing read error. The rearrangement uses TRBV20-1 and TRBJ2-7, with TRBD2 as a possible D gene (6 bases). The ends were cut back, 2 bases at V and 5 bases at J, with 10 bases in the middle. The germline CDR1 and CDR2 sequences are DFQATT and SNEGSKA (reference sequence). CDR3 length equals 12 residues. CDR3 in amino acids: CSARIGSHEQYF. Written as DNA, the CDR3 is TGCAGTGCTAGAATCGGGAGTCACGAGCAGTACTTC.

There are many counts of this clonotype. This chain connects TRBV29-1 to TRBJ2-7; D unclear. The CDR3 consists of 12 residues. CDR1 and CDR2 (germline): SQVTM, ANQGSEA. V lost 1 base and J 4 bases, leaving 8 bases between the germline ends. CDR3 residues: CSVEGNGYEQYF. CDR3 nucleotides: TGCAGCGTTGAAGGGAACGGGTACGAGCAGTACTTC.

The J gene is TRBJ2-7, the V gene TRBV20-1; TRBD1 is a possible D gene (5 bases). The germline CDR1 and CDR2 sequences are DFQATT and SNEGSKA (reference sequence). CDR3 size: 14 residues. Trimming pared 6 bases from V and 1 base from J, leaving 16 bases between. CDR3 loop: CSARWDRQSYEQYF. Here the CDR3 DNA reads TGCAGTGCCCGGTGGGATCGACAGTCCTACGAGCAGTACTTC.

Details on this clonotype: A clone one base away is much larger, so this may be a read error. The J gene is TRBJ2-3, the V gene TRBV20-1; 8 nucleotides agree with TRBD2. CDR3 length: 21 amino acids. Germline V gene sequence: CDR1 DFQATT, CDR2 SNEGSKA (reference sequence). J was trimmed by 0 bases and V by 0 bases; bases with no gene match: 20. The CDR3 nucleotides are TGCAGTGCTAGAGAAGCGGCGGGAGGCTCGATTATAACTTTAAGCACAGATACGCAGTATTTT. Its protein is CSAREAAGGSIITLSTDTQYF.

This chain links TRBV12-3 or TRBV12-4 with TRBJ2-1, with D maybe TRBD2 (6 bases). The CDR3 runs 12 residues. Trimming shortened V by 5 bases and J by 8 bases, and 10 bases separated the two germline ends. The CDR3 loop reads CASSPPSDEQFF. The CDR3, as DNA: TGTGCCAGCAGTCCTCCTAGCGATGAGCAGTTCTTC.

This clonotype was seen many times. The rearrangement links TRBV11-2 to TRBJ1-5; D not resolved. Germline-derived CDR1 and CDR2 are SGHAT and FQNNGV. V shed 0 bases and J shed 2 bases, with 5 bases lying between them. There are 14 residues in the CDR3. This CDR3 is CASSLEDRNQPQHF. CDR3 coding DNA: TGTGCCAGCAGCTTAGAGGACCGCAATCAGCCCCAGCATTTT.

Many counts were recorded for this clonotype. Here the CDR3 DNA reads TGTGCCAGCAGCTCCACAGGGCTCGAGCAGTACTTC. Translating gives CASSSTGLEQYF. This sequence joins TRBV5-4 and TRBJ2-7; D may be TRBD1 (6 bases). Germline V gives CDR1 SGHNT, CDR2 YYREEE (reference sequence). V was shortened by 3 bases and J by 6 bases, with 10 bases between the two germline ends. The CDR3 consists of 12 residues.

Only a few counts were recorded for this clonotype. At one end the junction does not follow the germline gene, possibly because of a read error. CDR3 sequence (DNA): TGTGCCAGCAGCTTTTTTCCCGGGACTAGCGGGAGTGGCGAGCAGTCCTTC. Encoded protein: CASSFFPGTSGSGEQSF. The V and J genes are TRBV7-2 and TRBJ2-1, with TRBD2 matching over 14 bases. The germline V gene encodes CDR1 SGHTA and CDR2 FQGNSA. CDR3 length equals 17 residues.

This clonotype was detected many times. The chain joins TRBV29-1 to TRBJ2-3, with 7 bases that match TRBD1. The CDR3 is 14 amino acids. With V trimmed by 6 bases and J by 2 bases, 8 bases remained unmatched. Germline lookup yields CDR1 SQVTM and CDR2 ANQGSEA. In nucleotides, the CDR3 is TGCAGCGTCTCCGGGACAGACTACACAGATACGCAGTATTTT. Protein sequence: CSVSGTDYTDTQYF.

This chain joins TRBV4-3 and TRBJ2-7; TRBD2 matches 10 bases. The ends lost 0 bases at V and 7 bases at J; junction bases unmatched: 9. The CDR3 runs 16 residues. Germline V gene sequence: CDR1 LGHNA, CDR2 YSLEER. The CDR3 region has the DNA TGCGCCAGCAGCCAAGATCGGAGCGGGAGGGCAGGTGAGCAGTACTTC. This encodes CASSQDRSGRAGEQYF.

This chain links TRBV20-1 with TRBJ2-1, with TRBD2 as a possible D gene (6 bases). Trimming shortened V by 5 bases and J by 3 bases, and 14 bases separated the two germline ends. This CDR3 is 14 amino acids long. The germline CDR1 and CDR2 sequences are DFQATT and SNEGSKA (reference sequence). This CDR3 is CSASPGSGYNEQFF. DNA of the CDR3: TGCAGTGCTTCACCGGGTAGCGGCTACAATGAGCAGTTCTTC.

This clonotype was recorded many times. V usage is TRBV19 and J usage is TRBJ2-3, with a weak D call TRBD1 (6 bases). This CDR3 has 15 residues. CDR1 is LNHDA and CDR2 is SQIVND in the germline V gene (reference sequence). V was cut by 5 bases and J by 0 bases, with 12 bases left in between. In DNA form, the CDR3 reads TGTGCCAGTAGTCCGTGGGACACCAGCACAGATACGCAGTATTTT. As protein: CASSPWDTSTDTQYF.

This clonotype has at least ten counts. The CDR3: CASSAPQGGQPQHF. In DNA form, the CDR3 reads TGTGCCAGCAGTGCACCACAGGGGGGACAGCCCCAGCATTTT. The gene calls are TRBV28 and TRBJ1-5; 8 bases map to TRBD1. The trim removed 5 bases at V and 7 bases at J, leaving 7 bases unmatched. Germline V CDR1 and CDR2: MDHEN, SYDVKM. The length of the CDR3 is 14 residues.

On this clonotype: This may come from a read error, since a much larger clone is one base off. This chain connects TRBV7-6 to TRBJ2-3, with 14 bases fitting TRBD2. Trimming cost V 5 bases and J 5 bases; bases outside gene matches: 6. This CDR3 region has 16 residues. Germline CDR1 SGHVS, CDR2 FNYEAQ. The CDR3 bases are TGTGCCAGCAGCGGGAGACTAGCGGGAGGGGTAGATACGCAGTATTTT. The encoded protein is CASSGRLAGGVDTQYF.

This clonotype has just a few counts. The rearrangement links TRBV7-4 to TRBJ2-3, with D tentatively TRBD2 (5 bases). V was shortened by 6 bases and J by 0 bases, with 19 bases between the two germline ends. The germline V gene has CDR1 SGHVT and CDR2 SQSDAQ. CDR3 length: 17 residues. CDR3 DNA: TGTGCCAGCAGACCATCCCCCCTGCGGGTCAGCACAGATACGCAGTATTTT. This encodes CASRPSPLRVSTDTQYF.

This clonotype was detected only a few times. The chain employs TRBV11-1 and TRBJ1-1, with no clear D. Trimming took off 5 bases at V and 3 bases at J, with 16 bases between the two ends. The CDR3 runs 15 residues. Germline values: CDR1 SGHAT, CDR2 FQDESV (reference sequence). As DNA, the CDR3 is TGTGCCAGCAGCCCTCAATCAGCAGGAGACACTGAAGCTTTCTTT. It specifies CASSPQSAGDTEAFF.

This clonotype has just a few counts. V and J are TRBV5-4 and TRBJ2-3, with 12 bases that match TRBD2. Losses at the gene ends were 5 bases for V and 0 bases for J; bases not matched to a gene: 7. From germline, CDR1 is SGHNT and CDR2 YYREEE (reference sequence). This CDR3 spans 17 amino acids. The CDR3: CASSPAGLAGSTDTQYF. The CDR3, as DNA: TGTGCCAGCAGTCCCGCCGGACTAGCGGGAAGCACAGATACGCAGTATTTT.

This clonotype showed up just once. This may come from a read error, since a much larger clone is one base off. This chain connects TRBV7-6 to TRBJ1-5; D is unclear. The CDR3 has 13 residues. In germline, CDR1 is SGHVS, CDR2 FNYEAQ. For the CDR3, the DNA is TGTGCCGGCAGCTTAGGGTTCAATCAGCCCCAGCATTTT. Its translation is CAGSLGFNQPQHF.

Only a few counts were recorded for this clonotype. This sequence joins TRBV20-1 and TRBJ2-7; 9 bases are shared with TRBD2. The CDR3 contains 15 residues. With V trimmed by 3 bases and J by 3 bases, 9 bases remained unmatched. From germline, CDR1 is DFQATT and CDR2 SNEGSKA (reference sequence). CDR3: CSASLGLAGFYEQYF. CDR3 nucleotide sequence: TGCAGTGCTAGTCTAGGGCTAGCGGGATTCTACGAGCAGTACTTC.

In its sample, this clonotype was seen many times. CDR3 amino acids: CASSLPNKRTQYF. In nucleotides, the CDR3 is TGTGCCAGCAGCTTGCCTAACAAGAGGACCCAGTACTTC. This chain links TRBV5-8 with TRBJ2-5; unclear D gene. The CDR3 runs to 13 residues. V was pared by 1 base and J by 7 bases, with 11 bases between. The germline gives CDR1 SGHTS, CDR2 YDEGEE.

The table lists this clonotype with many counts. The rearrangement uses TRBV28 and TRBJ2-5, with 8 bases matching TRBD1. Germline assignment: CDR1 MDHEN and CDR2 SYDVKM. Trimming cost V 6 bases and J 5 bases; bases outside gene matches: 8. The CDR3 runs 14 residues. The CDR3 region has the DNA TGTGCCAGCAGCCCACGACAGGGGCGGGAGACCCAGTACTTC. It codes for CASSPRQGRETQYF.

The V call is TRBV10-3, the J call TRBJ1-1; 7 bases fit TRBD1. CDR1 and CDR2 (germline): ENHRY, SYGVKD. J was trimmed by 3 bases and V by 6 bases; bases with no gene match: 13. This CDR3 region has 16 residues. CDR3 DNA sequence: TGTGCCATCAGCCGCCCTGCCCCGACAGGGTACACTGAAGCTTTCTTT. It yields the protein CAISRPAPTGYTEAFF.

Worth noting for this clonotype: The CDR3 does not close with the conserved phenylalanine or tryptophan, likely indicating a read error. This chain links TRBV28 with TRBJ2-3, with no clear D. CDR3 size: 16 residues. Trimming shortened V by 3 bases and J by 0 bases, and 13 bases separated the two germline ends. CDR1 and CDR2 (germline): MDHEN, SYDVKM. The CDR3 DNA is TGTGCCAGCAGTTTCCCCGTCCGGGCTAGCACAGATACGCAGTATGTT. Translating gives CASSFPVRASTDTQYV.

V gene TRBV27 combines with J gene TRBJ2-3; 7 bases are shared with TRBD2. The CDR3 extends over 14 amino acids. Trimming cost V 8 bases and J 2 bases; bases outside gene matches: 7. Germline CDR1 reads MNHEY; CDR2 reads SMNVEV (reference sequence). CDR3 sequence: CASAGGLFTDTQYF. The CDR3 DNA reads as TGTGCCAGCGCTGGGGGACTATTCACAGATACGCAGTATTTT.

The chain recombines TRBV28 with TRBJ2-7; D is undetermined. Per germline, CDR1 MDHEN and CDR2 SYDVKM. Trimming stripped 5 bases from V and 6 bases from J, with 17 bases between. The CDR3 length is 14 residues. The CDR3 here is CASSLPRGASEQYF. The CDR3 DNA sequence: TGTGCCAGCAGTCTCCCCCGCGGAGCCTCCGAGCAGTACTTC.

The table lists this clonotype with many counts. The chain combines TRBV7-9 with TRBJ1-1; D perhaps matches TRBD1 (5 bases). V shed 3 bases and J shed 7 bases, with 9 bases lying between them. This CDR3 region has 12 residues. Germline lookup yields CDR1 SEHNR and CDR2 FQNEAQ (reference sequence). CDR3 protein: CASSFEGNEAFF. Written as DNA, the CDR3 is TGTGCCAGCAGCTTCGAGGGGAATGAAGCTTTCTTT.

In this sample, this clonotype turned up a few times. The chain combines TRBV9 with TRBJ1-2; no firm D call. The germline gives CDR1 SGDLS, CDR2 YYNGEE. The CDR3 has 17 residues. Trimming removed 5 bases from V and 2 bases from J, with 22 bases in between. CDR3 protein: CASRKLGLTARNYGYTF. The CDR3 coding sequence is TGTGCCAGCAGAAAACTGGGGTTAACCGCTAGAAACTATGGCTACACCTTC.